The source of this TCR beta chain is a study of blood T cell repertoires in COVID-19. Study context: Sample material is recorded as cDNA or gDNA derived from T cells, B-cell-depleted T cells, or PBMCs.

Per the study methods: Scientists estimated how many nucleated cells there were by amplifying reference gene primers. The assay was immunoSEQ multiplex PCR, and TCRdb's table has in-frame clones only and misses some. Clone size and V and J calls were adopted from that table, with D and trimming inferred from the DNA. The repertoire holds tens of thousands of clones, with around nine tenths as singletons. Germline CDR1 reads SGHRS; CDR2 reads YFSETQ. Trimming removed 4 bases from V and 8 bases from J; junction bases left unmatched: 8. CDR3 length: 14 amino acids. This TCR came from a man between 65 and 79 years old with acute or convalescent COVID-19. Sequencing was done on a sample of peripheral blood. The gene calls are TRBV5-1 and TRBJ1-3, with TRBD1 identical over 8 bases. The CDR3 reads CASSRQGREDTIYF. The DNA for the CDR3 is TGCGCCAGCAGCCGACAGGGGCGTGAAGACACCATATATTTT.